Below, 26 T cell receptor beta chains from the same sample are listed, as sequenced in a study of blood T cell repertoires in COVID-19. Here immunoSEQ multiplex PCR was the method, and the copy in TCRdb shows in-frame clones only, minus some. The data contain about 110,000 clones, 70% to 90% of them singletons. The specimen sequenced was peripheral blood. These receptors were collected from a man in his forties or fifties with acute or convalescent COVID-19.

This chain connects TRBV5-4 to TRBJ1-2; 8 nucleotides align to TRBD1. Germline trimming cut 0 bases from V and 4 bases from J; bases unmatched to any gene: 14. The CDR3 covers 18 residues. CDR1 SGHNT and CDR2 YYREEE come from the germline V gene (reference sequence). The CDR3 spells CASSLGGTGPSGSYGYTF. The CDR3 DNA reads TGTGCCAGCAGCTTGGGGGGGACAGGCCCGTCTGGGAGCTATGGCTACACCTTC.

The rearrangement uses TRBV5-8 and TRBJ1-6; D is possibly TRBD1 (6 bases). Germline lookup yields CDR1 SGHTS and CDR2 YDEGEE. V was clipped by 4 bases and J by 7 bases, with 12 bases between them. The CDR3 sequence is 14 residues long. The CDR3 DNA reads TGTGCCAGCAGCACTGGACAGCCGAATTCACCCCTCCACTTT. It yields the protein CASSTGQPNSPLHF.

The chain employs TRBV7-6 and TRBJ2-5; D remains unclear. The CDR3 is 13 residues long. With 4 bases removed from V and 0 bases from J, the gap between germline ends came to 6 bases. CDR1 and CDR2 from the germline V gene are SGHVS and FNYEAQ. Here the CDR3 reads CASSSGYQETQYF. CDR3 coding DNA: TGTGCCAGCAGCTCCGGGTACCAAGAGACCCAGTACTTC.

The V gene is TRBV27, the J gene TRBJ1-2; D is unclear. V lost 5 bases and J 5 bases, leaving 12 bases between the germline ends. The CDR3 covers 13 residues. Germline V gene data show CDR1 as MNHEY and CDR2 as SMNVEV (reference sequence). CDR3 in DNA: TGTGCCAGCAGTGGCCCCCCCTCTTATGGCTACACCTTC. Residues: CASSGPPSYGYTF.

This sequence joins TRBV24-1 and TRBJ2-1; TRBD2 matches at 8 bases. Germline-derived CDR1 and CDR2 are KGHDR and SFDVKD. The V and J ends lost 0 bases and 1 base, in that order; junction bases with no gene match: 16. CDR3 size: 21 residues. Here the CDR3 reads CATSDLPVRGGLSRSYNEQFF. CDR3 in DNA: TGTGCCACCAGTGATTTGCCAGTACGGGGGGGCCTAAGTAGGTCCTACAATGAGCAGTTCTTC.

The chain combines TRBV9 with TRBJ2-1; 11 bases are shared with TRBD2. Germline V gene data show CDR1 as SGDLS and CDR2 as YYNGEE. Trimming removed 2 bases from V and 7 bases from J; junction bases left unmatched: 2. The CDR3 consists of 14 residues. The CDR3 here is CASSVSGGVNEQFF. The CDR3 bases are TGTGCCAGCAGCGTTAGCGGGGGGGTAAATGAGCAGTTCTTC.

This clone was seen a single time. The rearrangement uses TRBV30 and TRBJ2-1, with TRBD2 matching over 10 bases. The V and J ends lost 8 bases and 7 bases, in that order; junction bases with no gene match: 5. Germline loops: CDR1 GTSNPN, CDR2 SVGIG (reference sequence). The CDR3 length is 12 residues. In nucleotides, the CDR3 is TGTGCCGGTAGCGGGGGGAGGAATGAGCAGTTCTTC. Its protein product is CAGSGGRNEQFF.

This chain joins TRBV7-9 and TRBJ2-6; TRBD1 agrees at 7 bases. Germline-derived CDR1 and CDR2 are SEHNR and FQNEAQ (reference sequence). J gave up 0 bases and V 5 bases, and 10 bases lay outside the gene matches. This CDR3 is built from 18 residues. The CDR3 spells CASSPSTGQSSGANVLTF. The CDR3 nucleotides are TGTGCCAGCAGCCCCTCGACAGGGCAGAGCTCTGGGGCCAACGTCCTGACTTTC. The whole variable domain, remainder taken from reference TRBV7-9 and TRBJ2-6, is DTGVSQNPRHKITKRGQNVTFRCDPISEHNRLYWYRQTLGQGPEFLTYFQNEAQLEKSRLLSDRFSAERPKGSFSTLEIQRTEQGDSAMYLCASSPSTGQSSGANVLTFGAGSRLTVL.

This rearrangement joins TRBV7-2 to TRBJ1-1; 9 bases map to TRBD1. CDR1 SGHTA and CDR2 FQGNSA come from the germline V gene. The CDR3 spans 15 residues. The V and J ends lost 3 bases and 5 bases, in that order; junction bases with no gene match: 7. The CDR3 region is CASSLSGQGNTEAFF. CDR3 sequence (DNA): TGTGCCAGCAGCTTGTCGGGACAGGGAAATACTGAAGCTTTCTTT. The entire variable domain, with the rest obtained from reference TRBV7-2 and TRBJ1-1, is as follows: GAGVSQSPSNKVTEKGKDVELRCDPISGHTALYWYRQSLGQGLEFLIYFQGNSAPDKSGLPSDRFSAERTGGSVSTLTIQRTQQEDSAVYLCASSLSGQGNTEAFFGQGTRLTVV.

The rearrangement joins TRBV5-4 to TRBJ2-3; 7 bases map to TRBD1. V lost 0 bases, J lost 2 bases, and 6 bases stayed unmatched. This CDR3 spans 16 amino acids. Looked up from germline, CDR1 is SGHNT and CDR2 is YYREEE (reference sequence). CDR3: CASSLAGQRSTDTQYF. DNA for the CDR3: TGTGCCAGCAGCTTGGCGGGACAGAGATCCACAGATACGCAGTATTTT.

The chain combines TRBV5-1 with TRBJ2-1; TRBD2 matches at 9 bases. After removal of 5 bases from V and 7 bases from J, the junction contained 7 bases not matched to a gene. CDR1 and CDR2 from the germline V gene are SGHRS and YFSETQ. The CDR3 is made up of 14 amino acids. CDR3 bases: TGCGCCAGCAGTGATAGCGGGGGATATAATGAGCAGTTCTTC. Its translation: CASSDSGGYNEQFF.

The V gene is TRBV7-2, the J gene TRBJ1-1; 8 bases fit TRBD1. Germline V CDR1 and CDR2: SGHTA, FQGNSA. J was trimmed by 10 bases and V by 3 bases; bases with no gene match: 10. CDR3 length equals 14 residues. As DNA, the CDR3 is TGTGCCAGCAGCTTCAGGGGGCTGCAGAAGGGAGCTTTCTTT. Its protein is CASSFRGLQKGAFF.

The genes are TRBV4-1 and TRBJ2-2, with 11 bases aligning to TRBD2. From germline, CDR1 is MGHRA and CDR2 YSYEKL. This CDR3 is 16 amino acids long. V dropped 3 bases and J dropped 7; count of bases not matched to a gene: 7. CDR3 protein: CASSQIAGGPSGELFF. DNA of the CDR3: TGCGCCAGCAGCCAGATAGCGGGGGGGCCTAGCGGGGAGCTGTTTTTT.

The chain recombines TRBV4-1 with TRBJ2-1, with 10 bases aligning to TRBD1. CDR1 and CDR2 (germline): MGHRA, YSYEKL. Trimming cost V 4 bases and J 5 bases; bases outside gene matches: 5. This CDR3 is built from 15 residues. CDR3 nucleotide sequence: TGCGCCAGCAGCCCGGGGGGGACAGGGGACAATGAGCAGTTCTTC. Its translation: CASSPGGTGDNEQFF.

The rearrangement uses TRBV7-7 and TRBJ2-1, with 8 bases aligning to TRBD2. This CDR3 comprises 13 residues. V was pared by 4 bases and J by 10 bases, with 6 bases of the junction left unmatched. Germline V gene sequence: CDR1 SSHAT, CDR2 FNYEAQ (reference sequence). CDR3 protein: CASSSRTSSEQFF. CDR3 coding DNA: TGTGCCAGCAGCTCGCGGACTAGCTCAGAGCAGTTCTTC.

The genes are TRBV11-2 and TRBJ2-3, with 14 nucleotides matching TRBD2. This CDR3 spans 18 amino acids. Per germline, CDR1 SGHAT and CDR2 FQNNGV. V gave up 3 bases and J gave up 6 bases; unmatched junction bases: 11. In nucleotides, the CDR3 is TGTGCCAGCAGCTTGGCAAAGCGAGGGACTAGCGGGGGTGATACGCAGTATTTT. Encoded protein: CASSLAKRGTSGGDTQYF. The whole variable domain, remainder taken from reference TRBV11-2 and TRBJ2-3, is EAGVAQSPRYKIIEKRQSVAFWCNPISGHATLYWYQQILGQGPKLLIQFQNNGVVDDSQLPKDRFSAERLKGVDSTLKIQPAKLEDSAVYLCASSLAKRGTSGGDTQYFGPGTRLTVL.

This chain uses TRBV5-6 with TRBJ2-7, with 7 bases that match TRBD1. V dropped 5 bases and J dropped 2; count of bases not matched to a gene: 10. The germline V gene encodes CDR1 SGHDT and CDR2 YYEEEE. This CDR3 comprises 15 residues. The CDR3, as DNA: TGTGCCAGCAGGCAGGTCAGGGGGAAGCCCTACGAGCAGTACTTC. This gives the protein CASRQVRGKPYEQYF. The full variable domain, rest sourced from reference TRBV5-6 and TRBJ2-7, is DAGVTQSPTHLIKTRGQQVTLRCSPKSGHDTVSWYQQALGQGPQFIFQYYEEEERQRGNFPDRFSGHQFPNYSSELNVNALLLGDSALYLCASRQVRGKPYEQYFGPGTRLTVT.

The gene calls are TRBV12-5 and TRBJ2-2; possible D gene TRBD2, 6 bases. The CDR3 sequence is 14 residues long. V lost 4 bases, J lost 6 bases, and 12 bases lay in between. CDR1 LGHNT and CDR2 FRNRAP come from the germline V gene. The CDR3: CASGSLSGAGELFF. The DNA of the CDR3 is TGTGCTAGTGGTTCCCTTTCGGGGGCCGGGGAGCTGTTTTTT.

This clone was observed a few times. V gene TRBV11-3 combines with J gene TRBJ1-1, with D possibly TRBD1 on 5 matching bases. V was cut by 0 bases and J by 4 bases, with 9 bases left in between. CDR1 SGHNT and CDR2 YENEEA come from the germline V gene. This CDR3 is 14 amino acids long. The CDR3 DNA is TGTGCCAGCAGCTTAGAGGGGCCGAGCACTGAAGCTTTCTTT. Its protein is CASSLEGPSTEAFF.

The V call is TRBV7-2, the J call TRBJ2-3; 9 bases are a match to TRBD1. V was pared by 1 base and J by 4 bases, with 3 bases of the junction left unmatched. This CDR3 has 15 residues. Germline V gene data show CDR1 as SGHTA and CDR2 as FQGNSA. The DNA of the CDR3 is TGTGCCAGCAGCTTAGTCGGACAGGGGCCAGATACGCAGTATTTT. Encoded protein: CASSLVGQGPDTQYF. The complete variable domain, with remaining parts taken from reference TRBV7-2 and TRBJ2-3, reads GAGVSQSPSNKVTEKGKDVELRCDPISGHTALYWYRQSLGQGLEFLIYFQGNSAPDKSGLPSDRFSAERTGGSVSTLTIQRTQQEDSAVYLCASSLVGQGPDTQYFGPGTRLTVL.

The chain combines TRBV19 with TRBJ1-1; TRBD1 matches 9 bases. Germline CDR1 is LNHDA and CDR2 is SQIVND (reference sequence). The trim removed 2 bases at V and 8 bases at J, leaving 3 bases unmatched. The CDR3 runs 13 residues. CDR3 residues: CASSINRGPEAFF. CDR3 DNA: TGTGCCAGTAGTATAAACAGGGGGCCCGAAGCTTTCTTT.

CDR3 nucleotide sequence: TGTGCCAGCAGCCCACCCTTCCCACAGTACGAGCAGTACTTC. It specifies CASSPPFPQYEQYF. The chain recombines TRBV7-2 with TRBJ2-7; D unclear. CDR3 length: 14 amino acids. V was pared by 5 bases and J by 4 bases, with 15 bases between. In germline, CDR1 is SGHTA, CDR2 FQGNSA.

The chain couples TRBV7-6 to TRBJ2-7; a weak D match, TRBD1 (5 bases). This CDR3 comprises 16 residues. V lost 7 bases to trimming and J lost 2 bases, with 21 bases between them. The germline gives CDR1 SGHVS, CDR2 FNYEAQ. The CDR3 spells CASNYPPVGRTYEQYF. CDR3 DNA sequence: TGTGCCAGCAACTACCCACCCGTGGGGCGAACCTACGAGCAGTACTTC.

The V call is TRBV19, the J call TRBJ2-7; no reliable D call. Trimming pared 5 bases from V and 6 bases from J, leaving 8 bases between. The CDR3 is 11 residues long. The germline V gene has CDR1 LNHDA and CDR2 SQIVND (reference sequence). The CDR3 region has the DNA TGTGCCAGTAGTTTAGCTCCCGAGCAGTACTTC. This translates into CASSLAPEQYF.

The chain recombines TRBV24-1 with TRBJ2-3; 10 bases fit TRBD2. Germline V CDR1 and CDR2: KGHDR, SFDVKD. This CDR3 has 17 residues. The V gene end was trimmed by 0 bases and the J gene end by 4 bases; junction bases not matched to a gene: 6. CDR3 nucleotide sequence: TGTGCCACCAGTGATTTGCGGAGTCTAGCGGGGGCAGATACGCAGTATTTT. Its protein product is CATSDLRSLAGADTQYF.

This chain uses TRBV6-6 with TRBJ2-3, with TRBD2 matching over 11 bases. The V and J ends lost 7 bases and 6 bases, in that order; junction bases with no gene match: 3. CDR1 MNHNY and CDR2 SVGAGI come from the germline V gene (reference sequence). The CDR3 has 13 residues. CDR3 nucleotides: TGTGCCAGCACCTTAGCGGGGGGGGATACGCAGTATTTT. The encoded protein is CASTLAGGDTQYF.